These 20 T cell receptor beta chains were all obtained from the same sample, sequenced in a study of cytomegalovirus exposure and HLA in healthy donors. Both 60 Vbeta primers and 13 Jbeta primers went into the PCR. Sequenced by immunoSEQ multiplex PCR; TCRdb stores in-frame clones only, minus some. The data show 140,000 or so clones, approximately 9% seen once. Sequencing input: PBMCs. All receptors come from a male donor in good health and CMV-seronegative.

In its sample, this clone was seen a few times. The V gene is TRBV4-1, the J gene TRBJ1-1, with 7 bases matching TRBD1. CDR1 is MGHRA, CDR2 YSYEKL, per germline. The CDR3 runs 16 residues. Losses at the gene ends were 1 base for V and 3 bases for J; bases not matched to a gene: 8. As DNA, the CDR3 is TGCGCCAGCAGCCAAGTAGACAGGGCAGAGGACACTGAAGCTTTCTTT. Translated, it gives CASSQVDRAEDTEAFF.

A remark on this clone: The identical CDR3 is also encoded by other nucleotide sequences in the sample. The rearrangement links TRBV4-1 to TRBJ2-2; D possibly corresponds to TRBD1 (6 bases). The length of the CDR3 is 16 residues. The V gene's germline CDR1 is MGHRA and CDR2 YSYEKL. V was clipped by 4 bases and J by 4 bases, with 16 bases between them. The CDR3, as DNA: TGCGCCAGCAGCCGAGCCCCGGGACAAACCACCGGGGAGCTGTTTTTT. This sequence encodes CASSRAPGQTTGELFF.

The chain employs TRBV28 and TRBJ1-1; unclear D gene. Trimming stripped 3 bases from V and 8 bases from J, with 10 bases between. Per germline, CDR1 MDHEN and CDR2 SYDVKM. There are 12 residues in the CDR3. Here the CDR3 DNA reads TGTGCCAGCAGTTTTGGGCGTTCCGAAGCTTTCTTT. Translation: CASSFGRSEAFF.

This clone was detected a few times. The rearrangement joins TRBV11-3 to TRBJ2-5, with 7 positions matching TRBD2. CDR1 is SGHNT and CDR2 is YENEEA in the germline V gene. This CDR3 is 16 amino acids long. After removal of 4 bases from V and 2 bases from J, the junction contained 10 bases not matched to a gene. This chain's CDR3 is CASSSAGVGTQETQYF. The CDR3 DNA reads as TGTGCCAGCAGCTCGGCGGGGGTGGGCACACAAGAGACCCAGTACTTC.

This clone has just a few counts. The chain has TRBV7-8 and TRBJ2-3; 9 bases map to TRBD2. V lost 4 bases to trimming and J lost 3 bases; unmatched junction nucleotides: 8. The CDR3 loop spans 16 amino acids. Germline-derived CDR1 and CDR2 are SGHVS and FQNEAQ. The CDR3 here is CASSSPAGGPTDTQYF. The CDR3 nucleotides are TGTGCCAGCAGCTCCCCGGCGGGGGGGCCAACAGATACGCAGTATTTT.

This clone was picked up a small number of times. Other nucleotide sequences from this sample produce the same CDR3. The J gene is TRBJ2-3, the V gene TRBV28; 9 bases agree with TRBD1. Trimming cost V 4 bases and J 3 bases; bases outside gene matches: 2. Germline CDR1 is MDHEN and CDR2 is SYDVKM. This CDR3 has 14 residues. CDR3 in DNA: TGTGCCAGCAGTTCTGGACAGGGGACAGATACGCAGTATTTT. Translating gives CASSSGQGTDTQYF.

The chain recombines TRBV18 with TRBJ1-6; perhaps TRBD1 as D (6 bases). Germline CDR1 reads KGHSH; CDR2 reads LQKENI. The CDR3 is made up of 16 amino acids. V dropped 0 bases and J dropped 2 bases, with 8 bases sitting between them. In DNA form, the CDR3 reads TGTGCCAGCTCACCACCAGGGGGAGCCTATAATTCACCCCTCCACTTT. Protein: CASSPPGGAYNSPLHF. Based on the CDR3 plus reference TRBV18 and TRBJ1-6, the full variable domain is NAGVMQNPRHLVRRRGQEARLRCSPMKGHSHVYWYRQLPEEGLKFMVYLQKENIIDESGMPKERFSAEFPKEGPSILRIQQVVRGDSAAYFCASSPPGGAYNSPLHFGNGTRLTVT.

This clone was counted between two and nine times. The J gene is TRBJ2-2, the V gene TRBV5-1; 7 positions match TRBD1. CDR1 is SGHRS and CDR2 is YFSETQ in the germline V gene. This CDR3 has 15 amino acids. The trim removed 4 bases at V and 1 base at J, leaving 4 bases unmatched. The CDR3 DNA sequence: TGCGCCAGCAGCCCGGGACAGAAGAACACCGGGGAGCTGTTTTTT. Residues: CASSPGQKNTGELFF.

This clone appeared a few times. The genes are TRBV19 and TRBJ1-5; no firm D call. Trimming took 2 bases from V and 0 from J, leaving 8 bases between them. The CDR3 has 15 residues. The germline V gene has CDR1 LNHDA and CDR2 SQIVND (reference sequence). For the CDR3, the DNA is TGTGCCAGTAGTATAATTGTGAGTAGCAATCAGCCCCAGCATTTT. This codes for CASSIIVSSNQPQHF.

This clone was detected only a few times. This chain connects TRBV7-2 to TRBJ2-7; the match to TRBD1 covers 10 bases. V shed 4 bases, J shed 5 bases, and the junction held 5 bases outside the gene matches. CDR1 and CDR2 from the germline V gene are SGHTA and FQGNSA. CDR3 length: 14 amino acids. In DNA, the CDR3 is TGTGCCAGCAGCTGGGGACAGGGGACAGACGAGCAGTACTTC. This sequence encodes CASSWGQGTDEQYF.

This clone was detected only a few times. This sequence joins TRBV5-1 and TRBJ1-3; no clear D gene. The CDR3 loop spans 16 amino acids. The V gene's germline CDR1 is SGHRS and CDR2 YFSETQ. Trimming removed 0 bases from V and 0 bases from J, with 10 bases in between. The CDR3 bases are TGCGCCAGCAGCTTGGTAGACTTAGGCTCTGGAAACACCATATATTTT. It translates to CASSLVDLGSGNTIYF.

This sequence joins TRBV7-9 and TRBJ1-2; tentatively, D is TRBD1 (6 bases). Trimming stripped 1 base from V and 3 bases from J, with 9 bases between. The germline gives CDR1 SEHNR, CDR2 FQNEAQ (reference sequence). This CDR3 is 14 amino acids long. The CDR3 loop reads CASSLGGTHYGYTF. In DNA form, the CDR3 reads TGTGCCAGCAGCTTAGGGGGGACACACTATGGCTACACCTTC.

J is TRBJ2-7 and V is TRBV27; D remains unclear. Germline V gives CDR1 MNHEY, CDR2 SMNVEV (reference sequence). Trimming stripped 0 bases from V and 12 bases from J, with 12 bases between. CDR3 length: 12 amino acids. The CDR3 region is CASSLSIGPLYF. CDR3 nucleotide sequence: TGTGCCAGCAGTTTATCGATTGGGCCCCTGTACTTC.

V gene TRBV19 combines with J gene TRBJ2-1; 8 bases are a match to TRBD1. The CDR3 spans 15 residues. Trimming took 4 bases from V and 8 from J; bases not matched to a gene: 10. CDR1 and CDR2 (germline): LNHDA, SQIVND (reference sequence). The DNA for the CDR3 is TGTGCCAGTAGTACCCGGGACAGGCCGCTCGATGAGCAGTTCTTC. The encoded protein is CASSTRDRPLDEQFF. Together with reference TRBV19 and TRBJ2-1, the CDR3 gives the full variable domain: DGGITQSPKYLFRKEGQNVTLSCEQNLNHDAMYWYRQDPGQGLRLIYYSQIVNDFQKGDIAEGYSVSREKKESFPLTVTSAQKNPTAFYLCASSTRDRPLDEQFFGPGTRLTVL.

The chain uses TRBV4-1 and TRBJ2-1, with TRBD1 as a possible D gene (6 bases). CDR1 is MGHRA, CDR2 YSYEKL, per germline. V lost 1 base to trimming and J lost 2 bases, with 9 bases between them. The CDR3 is 15 residues long. The CDR3 bases are TGCGCCAGCAGCCAAGGACAGGTCACCTACAATGAGCAGTTCTTC. Its protein product is CASSQGQVTYNEQFF.

The V call is TRBV6-1, the J call TRBJ2-7; 9 bases line up with TRBD1. After removal of 3 bases from V and 3 bases from J, the junction contained 3 bases not matched to a gene. CDR3 length: 14 amino acids. The germline V gene encodes CDR1 MNHNS and CDR2 SASEGT. CDR3 coding DNA: TGTGCCAGCAGTGATAGGGACAGGGTCTACGAGCAGTACTTC. Translation: CASSDRDRVYEQYF.

This sequence joins TRBV28 and TRBJ2-1, with D perhaps TRBD1 (5 bases). V was shortened by 2 bases and J by 4 bases, with 9 bases between the two germline ends. The CDR3 length is 14 residues. CDR1 is MDHEN, CDR2 SYDVKM, per germline. The CDR3 is CASSLRGLYNEQFF. The CDR3 DNA is TGTGCCAGCAGTTTAAGGGGATTATACAATGAGCAGTTCTTC.

This clone was seen more than once but under ten times. The V gene is TRBV7-6, the J gene TRBJ1-1; D not resolved. Deletions cut 4 bases from V and 4 bases from J, with 13 bases between. Germline V gene data show CDR1 as SGHVS and CDR2 as FNYEAQ. The CDR3 has 14 residues. This CDR3 is CASSSHEGSTEAFF. CDR3 in DNA: TGTGCCAGCAGCTCCCATGAGGGCAGCACTGAAGCTTTCTTT.

The chain has TRBV29-1 and TRBJ1-5; D unresolved. The CDR3 length is 13 residues. The germline V gene encodes CDR1 SQVTM and CDR2 ANQGSEA. V shed 4 bases and J shed 4 bases, with 11 bases lying between them. The DNA of the CDR3 is TGCAGCGTTGTTACGGTGGAGAATCAGCCCCAGCATTTT. Amino acid sequence: CSVVTVENQPQHF. The whole variable domain, remainder taken from reference TRBV29-1 and TRBJ1-5, is SAVISQKPSRDICQRGTSLTIQCQVDSQVTMMFWYRQQPGQSLTLIATANQGSEATYESGFVIDKFPISRPNLTFSTLTVSNMSPEDSSIYLCSVVTVENQPQHFGDGTRLSIL.

This clone was detected a few times. V and J are TRBV10-3 and TRBJ1-1, with 8 bases aligning to TRBD1. In germline, CDR1 is ENHRY, CDR2 SYGVKD. There are 15 residues in the CDR3. The V gene end was trimmed by 2 bases and the J gene end by 0 bases; junction bases not matched to a gene: 2. DNA of the CDR3: TGTGCCATCAGTGAGCGGACAGGGATGAACACTGAAGCTTTCTTT. This translates into CAISERTGMNTEAFF.